This T cell receptor beta chain was found in a study of cytomegalovirus exposure and HLA in healthy donors. The PCR ran on 60 Vbeta and 13 Jbeta primers. Sequencing was performed with immunoSEQ multiplex PCR; in TCRdb, only in-frame clones are kept and a portion is missing. Here the sample spans around 70,000 clones, roughly 70% being singletons. V was cut by 8 bases and J by 0 bases, with 18 bases left in between. This CDR3 is 15 amino acids long. Per the germline V gene, CDR1 is SQVTM and CDR2 is ANQGSEA. This chain uses TRBV29-1 with TRBJ2-3; D possibly corresponds to TRBD1 (5 bases). The source of this sequence is a man aged 60 to 75 in good health and CMV-seropositive. The sequenced sample was PBMCs. Written as DNA, the CDR3 is TGCAGCAAAAGGCCAGGGATAGGTAGCACAGATACGCAGTATTTT. As protein: CSKRPGIGSTDTQYF.